The 28 T cell receptor beta chains given below trace back to one sample, sequenced in a study of technical replicates of blood from a few donors. The method was immunoSEQ multiplex PCR; TCRdb's version includes in-frame clones alone and lacks a portion of them. Of tens of thousands of clones listed, 88% were seen once; the top ten hold roughly 4.2%. The source material was PBMCs. These receptors were collected from a human donor in good health. Some clones in this sample may be carry-over from other donors' samples.

V usage is TRBV19 and J usage is TRBJ1-2; D is unresolved. The CDR3 runs to 11 residues. Germline V lookup: CDR1 LNHDA, CDR2 SQIVND (reference sequence). Trimming took off 7 bases at V and 8 bases at J, with 11 bases between the two ends. The CDR3 here is CASMGARGYTF. The CDR3 nucleotides read TGTGCCAGTATGGGAGCGCGAGGCTACACCTTC.

The V call is TRBV5-1, the J call TRBJ2-7; 8 bases line up with TRBD1. The V and J ends lost 4 bases and 0 bases, in that order; junction bases with no gene match: 3. This CDR3 has 14 residues. Germline assignment: CDR1 SGHRS and CDR2 YFSETQ. This CDR3 is CASSAGGSSYEQYF. The CDR3 DNA reads TGCGCCAGCAGCGCAGGGGGCAGCTCCTACGAGCAGTACTTC.

The chain combines TRBV7-9 with TRBJ2-3; TRBD2 aligns across 10 bases. With V trimmed by 6 bases and J by 1 base, 10 bases remained unmatched. The germline V gene has CDR1 SEHNR and CDR2 FQNEAQ (reference sequence). The CDR3 is made up of 17 amino acids. Here the CDR3 DNA reads TGTGCCAGCAGTTGGAGAGGGCTAGCGGGGGGCACAGATACGCAGTATTTT. Encoded protein: CASSWRGLAGGTDTQYF.

This clone showed up just once. The V call is TRBV7-2, the J call TRBJ2-7; perhaps TRBD2 as D (6 bases). The V and J ends lost 4 bases and 1 base respectively, with 11 bases between them. Germline CDR1 is SGHTA and CDR2 is FQGNSA. The CDR3 is 14 residues long. Written as DNA, the CDR3 is TGTGCCAGCAGCTCGACTAGGGAATCCTACGAGCAGTACTTC. Translating gives CASSSTRESYEQYF.

In this sample, this clone turned up a few times. The V gene is TRBV6-5, the J gene TRBJ1-1, with a possible D match to TRBD1 (6 bases). V was clipped by 4 bases and J by 3 bases, with 9 bases between them. CDR3 length: 13 amino acids. Germline CDR1 and CDR2: MNHEY and SVGAGI. CDR3 coding DNA: TGTGCCAGCAGTTCGGACAGTTACACTGAAGCTTTCTTT. As protein: CASSSDSYTEAFF.

J is TRBJ2-7 and V is TRBV2; 8 positions agree with TRBD2. The trim removed 7 bases at V and 0 bases at J, leaving 5 bases unmatched. This CDR3 has 14 residues. In germline, CDR1 is SNHLY, CDR2 FYNNEI. The CDR3 DNA reads as TGTGCCAGCATCCTGACTAGCGCCTCCTACGAGCAGTACTTC. Translated: CASILTSASYEQYF.

This sequence joins TRBV5-1 and TRBJ2-5; D possibly corresponds to TRBD2 (5 bases). V gave up 3 bases and J gave up 5 bases, with 14 bases separating them. The CDR3 covers 14 residues. Germline CDR1 SGHRS, CDR2 YFSETQ. In DNA, the CDR3 is TGCGCCAGCAGCTCGGGAACGAGAATCGAGACCCAGTACTTC. As protein: CASSSGTRIETQYF.

The V call is TRBV5-4, the J call TRBJ2-7, with 11 bases identical to TRBD2. Germline values: CDR1 SGHNT, CDR2 YYREEE (reference sequence). The CDR3 contains 17 residues. V lost 4 bases, J lost 1 base, and 10 bases stayed unmatched. CDR3 DNA sequence: TGTGCCAGCAGCCAACGCGGTAGCGGGAGGGGATCCTACGAGCAGTACTTC. As protein: CASSQRGSGRGSYEQYF.

A few counts support this clone. The chain recombines TRBV2 with TRBJ1-5, with 8 bases fitting TRBD1. CDR3 length: 14 residues. Germline lookup yields CDR1 SNHLY and CDR2 FYNNEI. J gave up 2 bases and V 6 bases, and 3 bases lay outside the gene matches. The CDR3 sequence: CASSGTGRNQPQHF. CDR3 DNA: TGTGCCAGCAGCGGGACAGGACGCAATCAGCCCCAGCATTTT.

This rearrangement joins TRBV6-6 to TRBJ2-1, with 10 positions matching TRBD1. J gave up 3 bases and V 2 bases, and 1 base lay outside the gene matches. The length of the CDR3 is 15 residues. CDR1 and CDR2 (germline): MNHNY, SVGAGI (reference sequence). This CDR3 reads CASSYGTGDYNEQFF. As DNA, the CDR3 is TGTGCCAGCAGTTACGGGACAGGGGACTACAATGAGCAGTTCTTC.

The chain recombines TRBV7-9 with TRBJ2-2; possible D gene TRBD1, 5 bases. Trimming pared 5 bases from V and 4 bases from J, leaving 17 bases between. CDR1 SEHNR and CDR2 FQNEAQ come from the germline V gene (reference sequence). The CDR3 spans 16 residues. CDR3: CASSISKGDRTGELFF. In DNA, the CDR3 is TGTGCCAGCAGCATCTCTAAAGGGGATCGCACCGGGGAGCTGTTTTTT.

The chain joins TRBV13 to TRBJ2-5, with TRBD2 matching 8 bases. Per germline, CDR1 PRHDT and CDR2 FYEKMQ (reference sequence). The CDR3 is made up of 16 amino acids. Trimming at V came to 1 base and at J to 2 bases, leaving 6 bases not matched to a gene. The CDR3 DNA reads TGTGCCAGCAGCTTAGCCGGGACTAGAGGGCAAGAGACCCAGTACTTC. As protein: CASSLAGTRGQETQYF.

The chain is built from TRBV27 and TRBJ1-5; 8 nucleotides agree with TRBD1. After removal of 5 bases from V and 1 base from J, the junction contained 7 bases not matched to a gene. This CDR3 spans 16 amino acids. Germline V gene lookup returns CDR1 MNHEY and CDR2 SMNVEV (reference sequence). CDR3 sequence: CASSNGQGRSNQPQHF. CDR3 DNA sequence: TGTGCCAGCAGTAACGGACAGGGACGGAGCAATCAGCCCCAGCATTTT.

This CDR3 is CASSPGSYEQYF. DNA of the CDR3: TGTGCCAGCAGCCCAGGCTCCTACGAGCAGTACTTC. The rearrangement joins TRBV7-9 to TRBJ2-7; D is unresolved. V lost 5 bases to trimming and J lost 0 bases, with 5 bases between them. The CDR3 runs 12 residues. The germline CDR1 and CDR2 sequences are SEHNR and FQNEAQ (reference sequence).

This CDR3 reads CASRGQGSRELFF. CDR3 in DNA: TGTGCCAGCAGGGGACAGGGATCGCGGGAGCTGTTTTTT. The chain links TRBV6-5 to TRBJ2-2; 9 nucleotides align to TRBD1. Trimming removed 6 bases from V and 9 bases from J; junction bases left unmatched: 5. The CDR3 is 13 amino acids. Germline-derived CDR1 and CDR2 are MNHEY and SVGAGI.

This clone was recorded only once. The CDR3 region is CASSLGSVATGELFF. The CDR3 DNA sequence: TGTGCCAGCAGCTTGGGGTCCGTCGCGACCGGGGAGCTGTTTTTT. V is TRBV5-5 and J is TRBJ2-2, with D hard to call. The CDR3 contains 15 residues. Germline V gene sequence: CDR1 SGHKS, CDR2 YYEKEE (reference sequence). V lost 0 bases, J lost 5 bases, and 11 bases lay in between.

The chain is built from TRBV6-1 and TRBJ2-7; TRBD2 aligns across 8 bases. Germline V gene sequence: CDR1 MNHNS, CDR2 SASEGT. Losses at the gene ends were 4 bases for V and 4 bases for J; bases not matched to a gene: 3. The CDR3 is 13 residues long. DNA for the CDR3: TGTGCCAGCAGTGCCGGACTAGCATACGAGCAGTACTTC. It specifies CASSAGLAYEQYF.

The gene calls are TRBV6-5 and TRBJ2-1, with 7 nucleotides matching TRBD1. Germline CDR1 and CDR2: MNHEY and SVGAGI. This CDR3 spans 15 amino acids. V shed 6 bases, J shed 5 bases, and the junction held 10 bases outside the gene matches. The CDR3 is CASSSGTARNNEQFF. The CDR3 region has the DNA TGTGCCAGCAGCTCCGGGACAGCCCGAAACAATGAGCAGTTCTTC.

This chain joins TRBV7-3 and TRBJ2-3; D possibly corresponds to TRBD2 (5 bases). The CDR3 has 11 amino acids. The germline gives CDR1 SGHTA, CDR2 FQGTGA. V was pared by 5 bases and J by 5 bases, with 5 bases between. CDR3 protein: CASSRGDTQYF. In DNA form, the CDR3 reads TGTGCCAGCAGCCGGGGAGATACGCAGTATTTT.

The rearrangement links TRBV5-4 to TRBJ1-1; 7 nucleotides line up with TRBD1. The CDR3 is 15 amino acids. CDR1 and CDR2 (germline): SGHNT, YYREEE (reference sequence). The V and J ends lost 5 bases and 3 bases, in that order; junction bases with no gene match: 10. The CDR3 coding sequence is TGTGCCAGCAGACCGAAACAGGGGATTGACACTGAAGCTTTCTTT. Translated, it gives CASRPKQGIDTEAFF.

V gene TRBV5-1 combines with J gene TRBJ1-1; the match to TRBD1 covers 8 bases. J was trimmed by 11 bases and V by 4 bases; bases with no gene match: 10. CDR3 length equals 13 residues. CDR1 is SGHRS and CDR2 is YFSETQ in the germline V gene. The CDR3 DNA reads TGCGCCAGCAGCCTCGGGACAGGACCAGGGGCTTTCTTT. The encoded protein is CASSLGTGPGAFF.

This clone has just one count. The chain has TRBV9 and TRBJ2-5, with D possibly being TRBD2 (6 bases). The CDR3 consists of 15 residues. Trimming left V 2 bases short and J 5 bases short, with 16 bases between. Germline CDR1 reads SGDLS; CDR2 reads YYNGEE. CDR3 nucleotides: TGTGCCAGCAGCGTGAGGGTGGGACTCGACGAGACCCAGTACTTC. Amino acid sequence: CASSVRVGLDETQYF.

The chain joins TRBV21-1 to TRBJ2-2; whether TRBD1, the table's D call, matches the DNA was not checked. TRBV21-1 is a pseudogene locus. There are 13 residues in the CDR3. In DNA, the CDR3 is TGTGCCAGCAGCCCAGGGGTCCCCGGGGAGCTGTTTTTT. The encoded protein is CASSPGVPGELFF.

The rearrangement uses TRBV19 and TRBJ1-4; unclear D gene. V dropped 5 bases and J dropped 4 bases, with 11 bases sitting between them. This CDR3 comprises 14 residues. Looked up from germline, CDR1 is LNHDA and CDR2 is SQIVND (reference sequence). The CDR3 loop reads CASSSWEGNEKLFF. DNA for the CDR3: TGTGCCAGTAGTTCGTGGGAGGGTAATGAAAAACTGTTTTTT.

V and J are TRBV27 and TRBJ1-2, with D perhaps matching TRBD1 (6 bases). Looked up from germline, CDR1 is MNHEY and CDR2 is SMNVEV (reference sequence). V gave up 3 bases and J gave up 8 bases, with 19 bases separating them. This CDR3 spans 15 amino acids. The CDR3 bases are TGTGCCAGCAGTTTCACCGGGACAAACTTGAAGGGCTACACCTTC. It encodes CASSFTGTNLKGYTF.

The chain recombines TRBV5-6 with TRBJ2-2; tentatively, D is TRBD2 (6 bases). The CDR3 has 15 amino acids. The V end lost 5 bases, the J end lost 0 bases, and 11 bases lay between the germline ends. Per germline, CDR1 SGHDT and CDR2 YYEEEE. DNA of the CDR3: TGTGCCAGCAGGCCGGGACTCTCGAACACCGGGGAGCTGTTTTTT. Residues: CASRPGLSNTGELFF.

The rearrangement joins TRBV11-3 to TRBJ2-1; 10 positions agree with TRBD2. In germline, CDR1 is SGHNT, CDR2 YENEEA. The CDR3 totals 16 residues. Germline trimming cut 5 bases from V and 4 bases from J; bases unmatched to any gene: 8. The CDR3 region has the DNA TGTGCCAGCAGCCAAACTAGCGGGGCACCTTACAATGAGCAGTTCTTC. Its translation: CASSQTSGAPYNEQFF. The whole variable domain, filled in from reference TRBV11-3 and TRBJ2-1, reads EAGVVQSPRYKIIEKKQPVAFWCNPISGHNTLYWYLQNLGQGPELLIRYENEEAVDDSQLPKDRFSAERLKGVDSTLKIQPAELGDSAVYLCASSQTSGAPYNEQFFGPGTRLTVL.

V and J are TRBV30 and TRBJ2-3; D is perhaps TRBD2 (6 bases). The CDR3 is 13 amino acids. The V gene's germline CDR1 is GTSNPN and CDR2 SVGIG (reference sequence). The V end was cut by 2 bases, the J end by 5 bases, with 11 bases between. The CDR3 DNA reads as TGTGCCTGGAGTCGGCCGGGGGAAGATACGCAGTATTTT. This translates into CAWSRPGEDTQYF.